Shown below are 30 T cell receptor beta chains from a single sample sequenced in a study of blood T cells in healthy people across ages (dated by TCRdb to 2013 to 2016). Preparation of the library involved 5' RACE. The data were produced on an Illumina HiSeq 2500. The second PCR ran for roughly 6 to 11 cycles and used a J-beta primer mix along with a sample-barcoded 5' primer. Starting from the raw public reads, TCRdb applied fastp trimming at Q25, assembled clones with MiXCR and retained in-frame beta chains. One record per CDR3 amino acid sequence lists the most common genes and DNA. The sample table contains approximately 790,000 distinct CDR3 sequences; only one count was recorded for 55% to 65% of them. The top ten hold roughly a quarter of the sample. Source material: blood. The receptors come from a man aged 30 to 39 in good health.

J is TRBJ1-1 and V is TRBV12-3 or TRBV12-4, with a possible D match to TRBD1 (6 bases). This CDR3 contains 14 residues. Trimming removed 7 bases at V and 5 bases at J, with 17 bases between. In nucleotides, the CDR3 is TGTGCCAGCACCCTGACAGGTTTTGGTACTGAAGCTTTCTTT. The encoded protein is CASTLTGFGTEAFF.

This chain links TRBV10-3 with TRBJ2-5; D possibly uses TRBD1 or TRBD2 (5 bases each). The DNA end is a closer match to TRBJ2-7, so the J assignment may be wrong. Germline CDR1 ENHRY, CDR2 SYGVKD. The CDR3 totals 15 residues. The CDR3 DNA reads TGTGCCACCCGATCCTGGGACGAAGCAGGGTACGAGCAGTACTTC. It specifies CATRSWDEAGYEQYF.

Remarks on this clonotype: One end of the junction is discordant with germline, which a read error may explain. In DNA form, the CDR3 reads TGTGCCAGCAGCTCCCAGGGGGGGCGAGGCAATCAGCTCCAGCATTTT. It specifies CASSSQGGRGNQLQHF. V gene TRBV9 combines with J gene TRBJ1-5; 7 nucleotides match TRBD1. CDR3 length equals 16 residues. Germline assignment: CDR1 SGDLS and CDR2 YYNGEE. The full variable domain, in which reference TRBV9 and TRBJ1-5 provide the parts outside the CDR3, is DSGVTQTPKHLITATGQRVTLRCSPRSGDLSVYWYQQSLDQGLQFLIQYYNGEERAKGNILERFSAQQFPDLHSELNLSSLELGDSALYFCASSSQGGRGNQLQHFGDGTRLSIL.

This clonotype was found a few times. The chain has TRBV11-2 and TRBJ2-7; no clear D gene. Deletions cut 5 bases from V and 2 bases from J, with 19 bases between. CDR1 is SGHAT and CDR2 is FQNNGV in the germline V gene. This CDR3 comprises 16 residues. The CDR3 nucleotides are TGTGCCAGCAGCCCGTCCCATGACCCTAACCCCTACGAGCAGTACTTC. Protein product: CASSPSHDPNPYEQYF.

This chain uses TRBV29-1 with TRBJ2-5; D may be TRBD1 or TRBD2 (6 bases each). This CDR3 has 14 amino acids. Deletions cut 6 bases from V and 1 base from J, with 15 bases between. Germline assignment: CDR1 SQVTM and CDR2 ANQGSEA. CDR3 DNA: TGCAGCGTCCAAGGAGGGGGGCCCCAAGAGACCCAGTACTTC. Its protein is CSVQGGGPQETQYF. The variable domain in full, completed from reference TRBV29-1 and TRBJ2-5, reads SAVISQKPSRDICQRGTSLTIQCQVDSQVTMMFWYRQQPGQSLTLIATANQGSEATYESGFVIDKFPISRPNLTFSTLTVSNMSPEDSSIYLCSVQGGGPQETQYFGPGTRLLVL.

This clonotype was found a few times. This chain uses TRBV2 with TRBJ1-2, with TRBD1 matching over 7 bases. V was clipped by 7 bases and J by 8 bases; unmatched bases: 10. Germline V gives CDR1 SNHLY, CDR2 FYNNEI. This CDR3 has 13 amino acids. This CDR3 reads CASIGTARGGYTF. The CDR3 DNA follows: TGTGCCAGCATCGGGACAGCTCGAGGGGGCTACACCTTC.

This chain connects TRBV7-2 to TRBJ2-5, with D tentatively TRBD1 or TRBD2 (5 bases each). Germline V gives CDR1 SGHTA, CDR2 FQGNSA. The V gene lost 0 bases and the J gene lost 1 base, with 12 bases spanning the gap. The CDR3 totals 16 residues. CDR3 DNA: TGTGCCAGCAGCTTAGCGGGACGGGGATTCCAAGAGACCCAGTACTTC. This translates into CASSLAGRGFQETQYF.

Concerning this clonotype itself: One end of the junction fails to match germline, which may point to a read error. The genes are TRBV4-1 and TRBJ1-4; D gene uncertain. From germline, CDR1 is MGHRA and CDR2 YSYEKL. The CDR3 covers 12 residues. Here the CDR3 DNA reads TGTGCCAGCAGTAGAGGGAATGAAAAACTGTTTTTT. It translates to CASSRGNEKLFF.

The chain uses TRBV7-2 and TRBJ1-6; 8 nucleotides agree with TRBD1. This CDR3 is 14 amino acids long. V shed 5 bases, J shed 7 bases, and the junction held 4 bases outside the gene matches. Looked up from germline, CDR1 is SGHTA and CDR2 is FQGNSA. CDR3 DNA sequence: TGTGCCAGCAGCGTGGACAGGGTGAATTCACCCCTCCACTTT. This translates into CASSVDRVNSPLHF.

V usage is TRBV7-2 and J usage is TRBJ2-2; no clear D. Germline CDR1 and CDR2: SGHTA and FQGNSA. CDR3 length equals 16 residues. Trimming removed 1 base at V and 0 bases at J, with 9 bases between. The CDR3 reads CASSLVAAPNTGELFF. The DNA for the CDR3 is TGTGCCAGCAGCTTAGTCGCGGCCCCGAACACCGGGGAGCTGTTTTTT.

The CDR3, as DNA: TGTGCCAGCAGCAATGACGTGCTCACCGGGGAGCTGTTTTTT. Residues: CASSNDVLTGELFF. This rearrangement joins TRBV9 to TRBJ2-2; D gene uncertain. The CDR3 has 14 residues. Trimming cost V 4 bases and J 4 bases, with 11 bases left between them. CDR1 is SGDLS, CDR2 YYNGEE, per germline.

This rearrangement joins TRBV29-1 to TRBJ2-1; 8 nucleotides align to TRBD1. CDR1 and CDR2 from the germline V gene are SQVTM and ANQGSEA. This CDR3 contains 16 residues. The ends lost 4 bases at V and 8 bases at J; junction bases unmatched: 16. The CDR3 here is CSVGVRQGTPSHEQFF. In DNA form, the CDR3 reads TGCAGCGTTGGGGTGAGACAGGGGACCCCCTCTCATGAGCAGTTCTTC.

This clonotype has just a few counts. The V gene is TRBV9, the J gene TRBJ2-1; D is unresolved. V was cut by 2 bases and J by 8 bases, with 5 bases left in between. The CDR3 sequence is 11 residues long. Germline V gene data show CDR1 as SGDLS and CDR2 as YYNGEE. The CDR3 DNA is TGTGCCAGCAGCGTCAGCCATGAGCAGTTCTTC. Its translation is CASSVSHEQFF.

This clonotype has just one count. The V and J genes are TRBV6-5 and TRBJ2-3; 7 bases line up with TRBD1. The CDR3 extends over 16 amino acids. V lost 3 bases and J lost 2; bases outside the gene matches: 8. Germline-derived CDR1 and CDR2 are MNHEY and SVGAGI. The CDR3 DNA follows: TGTGCCAGCAGTTATAGGGACAGAGAGTTCACAGATACGCAGTATTTT. Protein sequence: CASSYRDREFTDTQYF.

The rearrangement links TRBV7-2 to TRBJ2-3; 10 bases align to TRBD2. V shed 5 bases, J shed 7 bases, and the junction held 12 bases outside the gene matches. The length of the CDR3 is 16 residues. Germline lookup yields CDR1 SGHTA and CDR2 FQGNSA. CDR3 DNA: TGTGCCAGCAGCCTGACCGGGACTAGCGTTAGAAATACGCAGTATTTT. Translated: CASSLTGTSVRNTQYF.

This sequence joins TRBV29-1 and TRBJ1-3; D is undetermined. The CDR3 has 14 amino acids. Germline values: CDR1 SQVTM, CDR2 ANQGSEA. V was cut by 4 bases and J by 0 bases, with 10 bases left in between. The CDR3 sequence: CSVGGGTSGNTIYF. The CDR3 DNA is TGCAGCGTTGGTGGAGGAACCTCTGGAAACACCATATATTTT. The complete variable domain, with remaining parts taken from reference TRBV29-1 and TRBJ1-3, reads SAVISQKPSRDICQRGTSLTIQCQVDSQVTMMFWYRQQPGQSLTLIATANQGSEATYESGFVIDKFPISRPNLTFSTLTVSNMSPEDSSIYLCSVGGGTSGNTIYFGEGSWLTVV.

In this sample, this clonotype turned up once. V is TRBV7-2 and J is TRBJ1-1; D gene uncertain. The CDR3 has 15 amino acids. In germline, CDR1 is SGHTA, CDR2 FQGNSA. V was cut by 1 base and J by 6 bases, with 15 bases left in between. CDR3 residues: CASSLDPGPGAEAFF. The CDR3 DNA reads as TGTGCCAGCAGCTTAGATCCAGGACCCGGGGCTGAAGCTTTCTTT.

This clonotype occurred a few times. As DNA, the CDR3 is TGTGCCAGCAGCCACCGAAGCACAGGGAAATTCGGGAATGAGCAGTTCTTC. This encodes CASSHRSTGKFGNEQFF. V gene TRBV7-9 combines with J gene TRBJ2-1, with a tentative D call TRBD1 (6 bases). CDR1 is SEHNR, CDR2 FQNEAQ, per germline (reference sequence). V was shortened by 5 bases and J by 7 bases, with 24 bases between the two germline ends. This CDR3 has 17 residues. Complete variable domain (other parts from reference TRBV7-9 and TRBJ2-1): DTGVSQNPRHKITKRGQNVTFRCDPISEHNRLYWYRQTLGQGPEFLTYFQNEAQLEKSRLLSDRFSAERPKGSFSTLEIQRTEQGDSAMYLCASSHRSTGKFGNEQFFGPGTRLTVL.

This clonotype was counted only a few times. The gene calls are TRBV20-1 and TRBJ2-5; D not resolved. The V and J ends lost 5 bases and 5 bases respectively, with 12 bases between them. CDR3 length equals 12 residues. The germline V gene has CDR1 DFQATT and CDR2 SNEGSKA (reference sequence). This CDR3 reads CSADSLGETQYF. The CDR3 DNA reads as TGCAGTGCTGACTCACTGGGGGAGACCCAGTACTTC.

This rearrangement joins TRBV6-2 or TRBV6-3 to TRBJ2-3; no reliable D call. V dropped 5 bases and J dropped 5 bases, with 14 bases sitting between them. This CDR3 spans 14 amino acids. CDR1 is MNHEY and CDR2 is SVGEGT in the germline V gene. As DNA, the CDR3 is TGTGCCAGCAGTGACCTTCCAAAGGTAGATACGCAGTATTTT. Encoded protein: CASSDLPKVDTQYF.

Here the CDR3 reads CASSDGSPDIGYGYTF. CDR3 sequence (DNA): TGTGCCAGCAGTGACGGGTCCCCGGACATCGGCTATGGCTACACCTTC. This chain links TRBV2 with TRBJ1-2, with TRBD1 as a possible D gene (5 bases). Deletions cut 3 bases from V and 4 bases from J, with 18 bases between. Germline-derived CDR1 and CDR2 are SNHLY and FYNNEI. The CDR3 covers 16 residues.

This chain connects TRBV13 to TRBJ1-2, with D possibly being TRBD1 (5 bases). Germline CDR1 and CDR2: PRHDT and FYEKMQ (reference sequence). This CDR3 has 15 amino acids. Trimming removed 8 bases from V and 6 bases from J, with 22 bases in between. The CDR3 region is CASLSPPEGFDGYTF. The CDR3 DNA reads as TGTGCCAGCCTTTCCCCTCCTGAGGGGTTCGATGGCTACACCTTC. The variable domain in full, with the rest retrieved from reference TRBV13 and TRBJ1-2, is AAGVIQSPRHLIKEKRETATLKCYPIPRHDTVYWYQQGPGQDPQFLISFYEKMQSDKGSIPDRFSAQQFSDYHSELNMSSLELGDSALYFCASLSPPEGFDGYTFGSGTRLTVV.

The genes are TRBV5-1 and TRBJ2-4; 7 bases align to TRBD1. This CDR3 is built from 14 residues. Germline V gene sequence: CDR1 SGHRS, CDR2 YFSETQ. After removal of 4 bases from V and 8 bases from J, the junction contained 9 bases not matched to a gene. In DNA form, the CDR3 reads TGCGCCAGCAGCCACCCTGGACAGGAAGACATTCAGTACTTC. This encodes CASSHPGQEDIQYF.

V usage is TRBV15 and J usage is TRBJ2-4, with D perhaps TRBD2 (6 bases). TRBJ2-7 matches the DNA end more closely, so the J call is doubtful. Germline lookup yields CDR1 LNHNV and CDR2 YYDKDF (reference sequence). The CDR3 runs to 15 residues. The CDR3: CATSVGRDVRGEQYF. The CDR3 coding sequence is TGTGCCACCAGCGTAGGGCGGGACGTCCGAGGCGAGCAGTACTTC.

The rearrangement links TRBV4-2 to TRBJ2-3; 14 nucleotides match TRBD2. The CDR3 loop spans 18 amino acids. The germline V gene has CDR1 LGHNA and CDR2 YNFKEQ. The trim removed 1 base at V and 5 bases at J, leaving 8 bases unmatched. CDR3 nucleotides: TGTGCCAGCAGCCAAGGTCAAGGGACTAGCGGGGGTGGAGATACGCAGTATTTT. Protein product: CASSQGQGTSGGGDTQYF.

This clonotype has a handful of counts. The rearrangement uses TRBV10-3 and TRBJ2-5; possibly TRBD1 or TRBD2 for D (6 bases each). Germline CDR1 and CDR2: ENHRY and SYGVKD. The length of the CDR3 is 14 residues. V dropped 3 bases and J dropped 5 bases, with 13 bases sitting between them. The CDR3 coding sequence is TGTGCCATCAGTGAAAACAGGGAGGAGGAGACCCAGTACTTC. This translates into CAISENREEETQYF.

This clonotype appeared once. At one end, the junction sequence differs from germline, possibly due to a read error. The chain has TRBV7-8 and TRBJ1-2; D possibly corresponds to TRBD1 (5 bases). This CDR3 is built from 15 residues. Germline V gives CDR1 SGHVS, CDR2 FQNEAQ. CDR3: CTSSLTGEANYGYTF. As DNA, the CDR3 is TGTACCAGCAGCTTAACGGGGGAAGCTAACTATGGCTACACCTTC.

In its sample, this clonotype was seen once. The chain links TRBV6-2 or TRBV6-3 to TRBJ2-3; 12 bases align to TRBD2. J lost 1 base, V lost 6 bases, and 8 bases had no gene match. CDR1 and CDR2 from the germline V gene are MNHEY and SVGEGT. The CDR3 loop spans 17 amino acids. The CDR3 DNA follows: TGTGCCAGCAGACCCCACCGACTAGCGGGGGGCACAGATACGCAGTATTTT. Translation: CASRPHRLAGGTDTQYF.

The genes are TRBV7-9 and TRBJ2-7; D possibly corresponds to TRBD1 (5 bases). The CDR3 sequence is 16 residues long. The ends were cut back, 5 bases at V and 2 bases at J, with 19 bases in the middle. Germline CDR1 and CDR2: SEHNR and FQNEAQ (reference sequence). The CDR3 nucleotides are TGTGCCAGCAGCCCTGGCCCTCCAGGGTTTACCTACGAGCAGTACTTC. This gives the protein CASSPGPPGFTYEQYF.

The CDR3 coding sequence is TGTGCCAGCAGCGTAGACGGGGGGAGCAATCAGCCCCAGCATTTT. This translates into CASSVDGGSNQPQHF. The V gene is TRBV9, the J gene TRBJ1-5; a possible D gene is TRBD1 (5 bases). CDR1 and CDR2 from the germline V gene are SGDLS and YYNGEE. This CDR3 spans 15 amino acids. The V end lost 0 bases, the J end lost 1 base, and 8 bases lay between the germline ends. The whole variable domain, filled in from reference TRBV9 and TRBJ1-5, reads DSGVTQTPKHLITATGQRVTLRCSPRSGDLSVYWYQQSLDQGLQFLIQYYNGEERAKGNILERFSAQQFPDLHSELNLSSLELGDSALYFCASSVDGGSNQPQHFGDGTRLSIL.